This TCR beta chain was sequenced during a study of T cells in Graves' hyperthyroidism and ophthalmopathy. TCR beta CDR3 region amplification was performed from RNA transcripts. RT-PCR in the first round (using the HTBI primer set) targeted the TCR CDR3. TCRdb called the multiplex PCR reads again in MiXCR, with one record for every CDR3 protein. The sample shows 400,000 to 550,000 distinct CDR3 sequences, approximately 24% of them seen only once. This clonotype was detected ten times or more. Trimming left V 2 bases short and J 6 bases short, with 16 bases between. From germline, CDR1 is WNHNN and CDR2 SYGVQD (reference sequence). This CDR3 spans 15 amino acids.

Material: blood. The J gene is TRBJ1-1, the V gene TRBV10-1, with D possibly TRBD1 on 5 matching bases. This TCR came from a woman in her thirties with Graves' ophthalmopathy. The CDR3 coding sequence is TGCGCCAGCAGTGAGAGGATCGGGGGTCGGCCTGAAGCTTTCTTT. This translates into CASSERIGGRPEAFF.